This TCR beta chain comes out of a study of blood T cells in healthy people across ages. Whole-study findings and limits: Greater diversity and more naive CD4+ cells were seen in long-lived donors than in aged donors. Across the age range, TCR beta diversity per million T cells fell in a roughly linear way. Researchers said unsorted PBMCs prevented a conclusive naive versus antigen-experienced comparison.

About this clonotype: As yet, its antigen is unknown.

Sample-barcoded 5' priming and a J-beta primer mix drove a second PCR of roughly 6 to 12 cycles. Each CDR3 protein gets one entry after TCRdb re-called the 5' RACE reads with MiXCR. Of about a million distinct CDR3 sequences in the sample, about 48% were seen once. What was sequenced was blood. The clonotype was recovered from a man aged 25 to 40 in good health.

Here the CDR3 DNA reads TGTGCCAGCAGTCCCCTCAGGGGGCGGTCGGACGAGCAGTACTTC. Translated: CASSPLRGRSDEQYF. The rearrangement joins TRBV27 to TRBJ2-5; 8 bases are a match to TRBD1. The DNA matches TRBJ2-7 better at its end, which makes the J call doubtful. The CDR3 has 15 residues. CDR1 MNHEY and CDR2 SMNVEV come from the germline V gene (reference sequence).